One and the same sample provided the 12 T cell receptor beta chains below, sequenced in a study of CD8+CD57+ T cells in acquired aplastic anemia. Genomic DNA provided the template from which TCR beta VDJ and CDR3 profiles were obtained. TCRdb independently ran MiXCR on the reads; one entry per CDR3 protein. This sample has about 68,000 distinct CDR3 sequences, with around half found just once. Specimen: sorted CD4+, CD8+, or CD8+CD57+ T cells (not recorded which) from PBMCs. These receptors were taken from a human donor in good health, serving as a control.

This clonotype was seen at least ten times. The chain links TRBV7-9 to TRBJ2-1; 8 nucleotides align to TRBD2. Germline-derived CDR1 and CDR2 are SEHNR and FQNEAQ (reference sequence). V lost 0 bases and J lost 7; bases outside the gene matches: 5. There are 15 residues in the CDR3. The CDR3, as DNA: TGTGCCAGCAGCTTAGCTGCGGGGGGCCGGAATGAGCAGTTCTTC. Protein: CASSLAAGGRNEQFF.

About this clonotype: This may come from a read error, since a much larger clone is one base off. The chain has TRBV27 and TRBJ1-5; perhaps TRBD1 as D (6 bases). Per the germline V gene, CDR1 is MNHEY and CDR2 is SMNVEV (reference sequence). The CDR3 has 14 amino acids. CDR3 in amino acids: CARSLVGGTQPQHF. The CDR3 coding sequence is TGTGCCCGCAGTTTGGTCGGGGGCACTCAGCCCCAGCATTTT.

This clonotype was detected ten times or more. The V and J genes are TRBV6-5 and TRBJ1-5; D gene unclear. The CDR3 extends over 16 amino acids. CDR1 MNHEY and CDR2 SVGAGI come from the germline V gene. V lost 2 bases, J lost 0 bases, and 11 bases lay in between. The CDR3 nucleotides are TGTGCCAGCAGTTACGGACCGAGTAATAGCAATCAGCCCCAGCATTTT. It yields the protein CASSYGPSNSNQPQHF.

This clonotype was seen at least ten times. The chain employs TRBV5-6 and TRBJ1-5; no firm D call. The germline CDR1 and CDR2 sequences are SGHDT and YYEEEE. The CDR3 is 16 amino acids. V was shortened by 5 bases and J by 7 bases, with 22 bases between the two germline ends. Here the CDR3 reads CASRTSGGGKLQPQHF. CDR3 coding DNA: TGTGCCAGCAGGACCTCGGGAGGTGGGAAATTACAGCCCCAGCATTTT.

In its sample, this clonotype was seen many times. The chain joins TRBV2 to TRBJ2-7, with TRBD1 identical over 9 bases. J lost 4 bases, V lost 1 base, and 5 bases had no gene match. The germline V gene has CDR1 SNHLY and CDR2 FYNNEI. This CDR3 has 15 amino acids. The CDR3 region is CASSEDRGLEYEQYF. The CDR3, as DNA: TGTGCCAGCAGTGAAGACAGGGGGCTTGAATACGAGCAGTACTTC.

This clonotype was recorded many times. The CDR3 is CSAPHRASGSQYQETQYF. The CDR3 region has the DNA TGCAGTGCCCCCCACCGGGCTAGCGGGAGTCAGTACCAAGAGACCCAGTACTTC. V usage is TRBV20-1 and J usage is TRBJ2-5, with 10 positions matching TRBD2. Losses at the gene ends were 6 bases for V and 0 bases for J; bases not matched to a gene: 16. This CDR3 contains 18 residues. Germline values: CDR1 DFQATT, CDR2 SNEGSKA (reference sequence).

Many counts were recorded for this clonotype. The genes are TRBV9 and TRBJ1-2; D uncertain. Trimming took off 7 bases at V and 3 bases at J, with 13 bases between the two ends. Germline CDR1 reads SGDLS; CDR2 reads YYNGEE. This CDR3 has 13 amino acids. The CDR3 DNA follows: TGTGCCAGCGGCGGGCCCTACTACTATGGCTACACCTTC. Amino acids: CASGGPYYYGYTF.

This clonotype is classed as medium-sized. The CDR3 DNA follows: TGTGCCAGCAGTGGAGCGGGTGCTGAAGCTTTCTTT. Amino acids: CASSGAGAEAFF. The J gene is TRBJ1-1, the V gene TRBV2; D call uncertain. The CDR3 is 12 residues long. The V end was cut by 4 bases, the J end by 6 bases, with 9 bases between. CDR1 is SNHLY and CDR2 is FYNNEI in the germline V gene. The full variable domain, completed using reference TRBV2 and TRBJ1-1, is EPEVTQTPSHQVTQMGQEVILRCVPISNHLYFYWYRQILGQKVEFLVSFYNNEISEKSEIFDDQFSVERPDGSNFTLKIRSTKLEDSAMYFCASSGAGAEAFFGQGTRLTVV.

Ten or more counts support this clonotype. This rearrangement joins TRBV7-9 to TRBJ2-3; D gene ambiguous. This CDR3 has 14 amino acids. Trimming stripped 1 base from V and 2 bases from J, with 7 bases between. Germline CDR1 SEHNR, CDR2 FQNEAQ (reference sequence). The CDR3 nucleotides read TGTGCCAGCAGCTTAGTCCTCAACACAGATACGCAGTATTTT. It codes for CASSLVLNTDTQYF.

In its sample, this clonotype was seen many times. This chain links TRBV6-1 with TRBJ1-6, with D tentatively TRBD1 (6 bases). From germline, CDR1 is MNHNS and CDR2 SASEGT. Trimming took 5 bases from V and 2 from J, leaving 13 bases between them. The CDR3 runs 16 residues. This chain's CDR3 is CASSPKKGAYNSPLHF. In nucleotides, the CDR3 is TGTGCCAGCAGTCCCAAGAAGGGGGCCTATAATTCACCCCTCCACTTT.

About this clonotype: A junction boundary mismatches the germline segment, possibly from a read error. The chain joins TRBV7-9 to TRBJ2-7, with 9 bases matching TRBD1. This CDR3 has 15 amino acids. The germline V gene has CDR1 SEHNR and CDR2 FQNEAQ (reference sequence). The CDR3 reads CASSVAGTGSSEQYF. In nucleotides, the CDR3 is TGTGCCAGCAGCGTAGCCGGGACAGGGAGCTCCGAGCAGTACTTC.

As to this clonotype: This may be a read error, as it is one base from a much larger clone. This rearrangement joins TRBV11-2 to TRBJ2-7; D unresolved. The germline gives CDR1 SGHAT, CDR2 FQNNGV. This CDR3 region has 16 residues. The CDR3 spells CASSYRVGPQPYEQHF. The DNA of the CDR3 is TGTGCCAGCAGCTACCGTGTCGGGCCACAACCCTACGAGCAGCACTTC.